This record looks at one TCR beta chain sequence and its context. Its binding antigen is unknown. Qualities for individual bases were not recorded, and no much larger clone is one base off. Using the deep immunoSEQ assay, multiplex PCR amplified TCR CDR3 regions from genomic DNA. Genomic DNA extracted from each cell subset was distributed evenly over all wells of several immunoSEQ 96-well plates, and each plate served as one replicate. For unsorted PBMC, 250 to 350 ng genomic DNA, equal to approximately 30,000 T cell genomes, was loaded into each replicate PCR. Unsorted PBMC genomic DNA was sequenced across ten immunoSEQ deep assay plates. The purified libraries were quantified using a Qubit 3.0 fluorometer, sized with a Bioanalyzer 2100, and then quantified again using the KAPA Library Quantification kit. A separate single-read 150-cycle Illumina NextSeq 550 flow cell was used to sequence each immunoSEQ 96-well plate. The authors' analysis ran thus. The immunoSEQ output contained only junctional sequences without quality scores, so filtering could not match that applied to full-length reads. Sequences were annotated with PyIR, a Python wrapper for IgBLAST v1.9, and V/J genes and CDR3 were assigned using IMGT germline references. Reads with weak V/J assignments (E-value above 1e-6), missing CDR3, stop codons, out-of-frame junctions, or ambiguous translated residues were removed. V3J clonotypes were defined as sequences sharing an identical inferred V gene, J gene, and CDR3 amino acid sequence. The percentage overlap between two repertoires was calculated by dividing the number of shared unique clonotypes by the size of the smaller repertoire. Repertoire richness was assessed with RTK rarefaction, the Chao1 estimator, and Recon v2.1 estimates of unobserved clonotypes. TCRdb took this table from immuneACCESS and kept in-frame rearrangements with V and J called. Such tables lack part of the clones; where checked against another copy, unresolved V genes explain under half of the gap, and the rest is unexplained. V and J calls and clone size follow that table, whereas D and trimming were derived from the DNA. Recorded for this sample are about 480,000 clones; over 60% of them occurred a single time. Roughly an eighth of the sample is taken by the ten largest.

The donors were healthy, HIV-negative adults who had no recently reported acute infections or vaccinations. All donors were Caucasian adults living in Nashville, Tennessee, USA. For unsorted samples, 96 million or so PBMCs were counted, and genomic DNA was extracted using the QIAamp DNA Blood Mini kit. Blood was collected by leukapheresis, and PBMCs were isolated by Ficoll-Histopaque density gradient centrifugation and then cryopreserved in liquid nitrogen vapor phase. The source of the sample is a study of shared clonotypes between healthy human individuals (TCRdb year 2020). Broadly, across the study: A few men and two women, aged 18 to 49 years, made up the cohort. Blood TCR repertoires of five healthy adults were deeply sequenced to estimate repertoire size and the extent of clonotype sharing between individuals. To increase sequencing depth and limit assay-specific biases, different laboratories used diverse techniques to prepare libraries and sequence TCR repertoires. Between about 0.85 and 8.9 billion PBMCs per donor were obtained by leukapheresis. Study-wide conclusions, independent of this receptor: Pairwise subsampling led to the expectation that sequencing depth would affect the degree of clonotype sharing among donors. Because the study included only a small number of donors, the genetic and exposure-history diversity represented was limited. Sampling was restricted to blood, and TCR repertoires in tissue are likely to differ from TCR repertoires in blood.

The CDR3 numbers 15 residues from cysteine through phenylalanine. CDR3 DNA only is kept here, 45 bases in frame from base 1. The germline V gene specifies SGHAT as CDR1 and FQNNGV as CDR2. The germline ends are 13 bases apart after V is trimmed by 6 bases and J by 1 base. Sequencing was done on a sample of PBMCs. Rearrangement joined TRBV11-2 to TRBJ2-1, with TRBD2 perhaps the D gene, on 7 matching bases. This TCR came from a woman between 40 and 50 years old in good health. Some clones in this sample may be carry-over from other donors' samples. The DNA sequence follows: TGTGCCAGCAGAATGGGGGGGGCGTCCTACAATGAGCAGTTCTTC. Its amino acids are CASRMGGASYNEQFF.